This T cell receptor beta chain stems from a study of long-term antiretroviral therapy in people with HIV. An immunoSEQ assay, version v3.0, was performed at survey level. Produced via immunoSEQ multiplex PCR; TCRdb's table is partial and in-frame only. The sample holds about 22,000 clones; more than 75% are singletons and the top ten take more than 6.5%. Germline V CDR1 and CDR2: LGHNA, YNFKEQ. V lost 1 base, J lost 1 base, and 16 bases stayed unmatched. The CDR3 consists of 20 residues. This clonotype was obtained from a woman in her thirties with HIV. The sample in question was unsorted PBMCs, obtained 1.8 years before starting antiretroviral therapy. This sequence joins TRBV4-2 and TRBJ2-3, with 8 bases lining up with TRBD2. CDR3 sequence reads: CASSQGRRSGGTVGTDTQYF. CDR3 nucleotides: TGTGCCAGCAGCCAAGGTCGGAGAAGCGGGGGAACCGTGGGCACAGATACGCAGTATTTT.